The clone carrying this TCR beta chain has only one observation. Its antigen remains unidentified. This clone may be a read error of a much larger clone one base away. The CDR3 consists of 18 residues. Per germline, CDR1 SEHNR and CDR2 FQNEAQ (reference sequence). V lost 5 bases to trimming and J lost 5 bases, with 22 bases between them. The sample is drawn from a study of T cell repertoires in cytomegalovirus infection. Study summary: An indication of both CMV infection and matching HLA type came from public TCR beta signatures. Study results and caveats: There were carriers of CMV plus the relevant HLA, and cumulative public TCR beta family frequency identified them.

TCRdb passed the reads through MiXCR, listing each CDR3 protein once. The sample holds approximately 200,000 distinct CDR3 sequences, 28% seen once. The sequencing sample was made of PBMCs. The chain uses TRBV7-9 and TRBJ1-6, with D unclear. This sequence originates from a human donor in good health (CMV status not recorded). Some clones in this sample may be carry-over from other donors' samples. The CDR3, as DNA: TGTGCCAGCAGCACTTTGCGGCCGGGAGGGAATCATAATTCACCCCTCCACTTT. Its protein product is CASSTLRPGGNHNSPLHF.